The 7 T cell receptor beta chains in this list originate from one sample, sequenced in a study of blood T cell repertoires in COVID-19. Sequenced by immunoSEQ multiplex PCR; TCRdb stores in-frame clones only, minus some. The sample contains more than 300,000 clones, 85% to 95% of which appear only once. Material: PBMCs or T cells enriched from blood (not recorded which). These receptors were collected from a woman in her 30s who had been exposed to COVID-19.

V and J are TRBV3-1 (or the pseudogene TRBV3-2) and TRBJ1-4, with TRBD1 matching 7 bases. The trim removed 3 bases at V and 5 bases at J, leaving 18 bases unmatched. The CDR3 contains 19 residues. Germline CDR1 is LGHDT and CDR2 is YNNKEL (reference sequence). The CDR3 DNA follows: TGTGCCAGCAGCCATGAATATTCGGGGACAGCACGGGGGAATGAAAAACTGTTTTTT. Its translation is CASSHEYSGTARGNEKLFF.

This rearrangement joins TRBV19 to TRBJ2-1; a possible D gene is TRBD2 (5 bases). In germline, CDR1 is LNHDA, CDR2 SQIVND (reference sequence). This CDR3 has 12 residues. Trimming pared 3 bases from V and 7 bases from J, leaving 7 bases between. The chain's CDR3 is CASSIRGNEQFF. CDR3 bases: TGTGCCAGTAGTATCCGGGGTAATGAGCAGTTCTTC. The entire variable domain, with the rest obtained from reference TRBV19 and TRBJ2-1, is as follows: DGGITQSPKYLFRKEGQNVTLSCEQNLNHDAMYWYRQDPGQGLRLIYYSQIVNDFQKGDIAEGYSVSREKKESFPLTVTSAQKNPTAFYLCASSIRGNEQFFGPGTRLTVL.

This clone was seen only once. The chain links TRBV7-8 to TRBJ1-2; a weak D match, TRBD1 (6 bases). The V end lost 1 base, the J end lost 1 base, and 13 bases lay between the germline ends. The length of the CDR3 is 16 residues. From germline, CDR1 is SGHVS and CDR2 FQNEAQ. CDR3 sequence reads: CASSLGRGRRNYGYTF. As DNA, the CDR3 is TGTGCCAGCAGCTTAGGGCGGGGGCGACGTAACTATGGCTACACCTTC.

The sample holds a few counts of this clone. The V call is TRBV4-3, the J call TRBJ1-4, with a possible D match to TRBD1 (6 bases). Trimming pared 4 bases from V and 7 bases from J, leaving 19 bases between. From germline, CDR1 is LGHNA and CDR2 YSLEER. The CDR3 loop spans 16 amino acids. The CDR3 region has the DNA TGCGCCAGCAGCCTGAGGGGGGGGTTAAGGGGTGAAAAACTGTTTTTT. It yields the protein CASSLRGGLRGEKLFF.

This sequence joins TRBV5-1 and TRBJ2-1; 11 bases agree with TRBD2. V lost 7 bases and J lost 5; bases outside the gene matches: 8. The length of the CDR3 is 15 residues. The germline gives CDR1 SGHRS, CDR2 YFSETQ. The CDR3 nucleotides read TGCGCCAGCGGACAACTAGCGGGGGCAGACAATGAGCAGTTCTTC. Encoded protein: CASGQLAGADNEQFF.

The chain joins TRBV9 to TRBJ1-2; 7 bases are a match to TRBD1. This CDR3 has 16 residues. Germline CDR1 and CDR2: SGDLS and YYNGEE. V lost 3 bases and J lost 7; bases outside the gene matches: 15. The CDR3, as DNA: TGTGCCAGCAGCGCCGGGACAGCCCCAGACACGGGTGGCTACACCTTC. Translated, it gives CASSAGTAPDTGGYTF.

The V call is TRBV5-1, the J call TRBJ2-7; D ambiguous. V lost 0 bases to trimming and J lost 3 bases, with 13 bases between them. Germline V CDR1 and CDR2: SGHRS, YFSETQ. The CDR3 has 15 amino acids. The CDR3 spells CASSLVVGELYEQYF. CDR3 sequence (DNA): TGCGCCAGCAGCTTGGTGGTAGGAGAACTCTACGAGCAGTACTTC. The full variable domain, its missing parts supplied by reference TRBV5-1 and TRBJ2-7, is KAGVTQTPRYLIKTRGQQVTLSCSPISGHRSVSWYQQTPGQGLQFLFEYFSETQRNKGNFPGRFSGRQFSNSRSEMNVSTLELGDSALYLCASSLVVGELYEQYFGPGTRLTVT.